The 3 T cell receptor beta chains in this list originate from one sample, sequenced in a study of blood T cell repertoires in COVID-19. Repertoires were generated with immunoSEQ multiplex PCR, while TCRdb's copy carries only in-frame clones and drops some. The table shows hundreds of thousands of clones, with 90% occurring only once. The sequencing input was PBMCs or T cells enriched from blood (not recorded which). The origin of the receptors is a woman between 18 and 30 years old with acute COVID-19.

The chain has TRBV30 and TRBJ2-7, with D tentatively TRBD2 (5 bases). CDR1 and CDR2 from the germline V gene are GTSNPN and SVGIG (reference sequence). The CDR3 spans 14 residues. Trimming took 0 bases from V and 2 from J, leaving 11 bases between them. CDR3 nucleotide sequence: TGTGCCTGGAGTGTTTCTTTCGGGACCTACGAGCAGTACTTC. Translating it yields CAWSVSFGTYEQYF.

This chain joins TRBV27 and TRBJ2-7, with D possibly TRBD2 on 6 matching bases. CDR3 length: 16 amino acids. Germline V CDR1 and CDR2: MNHEY, SMNVEV (reference sequence). Trimming removed 2 bases from V and 2 bases from J, with 16 bases in between. In DNA, the CDR3 is TGTGCCAGCAGTTTAATTCGACTAGTACGGGCCTACGAGCAGTACTTC. Translating it yields CASSLIRLVRAYEQYF.

Comments on this clone: Other DNA variants within this sample encode the same CDR3. The chain links TRBV24-1 to TRBJ2-1, with 8 bases aligning to TRBD2. Germline assignment: CDR1 KGHDR and CDR2 SFDVKD. CDR3 length equals 14 residues. V trimming: 4 bases; J trimming: 5 bases; junction bases outside the gene matches: 3. The CDR3 DNA is TGTGCCACCAGTGAATCGGGACTAGACAATGAGCAGTTCTTC. It encodes CATSESGLDNEQFF.